This paragraph reports one TCR beta chain. Its antigen is unknown. Relative to the germline gene, one junction end is altered; a read error may explain this. RNA from unsorted whole blood was extracted with TRIzol reagent, and germline DNA was obtained with the DNeasy Blood & Tissue kit. Patients had chronic HBV infection and were treatment-naive at sampling. Approximately 4.1 milliliters of peripheral blood were collected into K2EDTA tubes before surgery. Using a constant-region primer and ProtoScript II reverse transcriptase, TCRbeta-specific cDNA was reverse-transcribed from around 500 ng total RNA. TCRbeta libraries were built with three nested multiplex PCR rounds, a slightly modified ARM-PCR procedure. Sample barcodes and Illumina adapters were attached in a final 25-cycle PCR using Deep VentR polymerase. Before sequencing, amplicons of 200-500 bp were gel-purified using a QIAquick gel extraction kit. The TCRbeta amplicons were sequenced with 250-bp paired-end reads on an Illumina HiSeq 2500. Per the source publication's procedure: Quality trimming of reads was performed with Trimmomatic v0.33, and paired reads were merged with FLASH v1.2.11 so that full CDR3 sequences could be recovered. V, D and J germline segments were assigned to the rearranged TCRbeta sequences using MiGEC v1.2.1b. Clonotype statistics and Shannon-Wiener diversity indices were computed with VDJtools v1.0.0. Except for diversity analysis, only the 250 most abundant clonotypes of each sample were used in subsequent analyses to reduce sampling bias. The public sequencing data were trimmed at Q25 with fastp and processed into clonotypes with MiXCR by TCRdb, which kept only in-frame beta chains. When rows share a CDR3 protein, they turn into one entry using the most common DNA and genes. It is TCRdb's table, rather than the study itself, that gives the V and J calls and clone size. For this sample the table gives about 330,000 distinct CDR3 sequences, of which about two thirds were detected only once. The ten largest account for about 6.5% of the sample.

The data originate from a study of tumor-infiltrating lymphocytes in primary liver carcinoma (TCRdb year 2017). For the wider study: Between late 2015 and 2016, about 5 patients in China with histopathologically diagnosed primary liver carcinoma had their tumors surgically resected. Repertoires from technical replicates were highly reproducible, with mean shared-clone rates approximately 0.88 and correlation coefficients above 0.98. Each sample produced roughly 3.5 to 8 million productive TCRbeta reads, and read depth showed no significant difference between tissue types. Across five regions of each liver tumor, along with adjacent normal tissue and blood, the study brought together TCRbeta repertoire sequencing, expression microarrays and whole-exome sequencing. The five patients, three men and two women aged 30 to 69 years, had hepatocellular carcinoma (four) or combined HCC and intrahepatic cholangiocarcinoma (one). A total of roughly 35 specimens from 5 patients underwent TCRbeta repertoire sequencing, comprising 25 tumor regions, 5 adjacent noncancerous liver tissues and 5 peripheral blood samples. The five patients had tumors staged T1-T3 N0M0, with maximum diameters ranging from roughly 4 to 10 cm.

Results and caveats for the whole study, not just this receptor: Because sequencing covered only the TCR beta chain and unpaired alpha chains were not captured, true repertoire diversity is likely underestimated. The top 250 clones accounted for a significantly greater share of the repertoire in tumors than in blood (p = 0.039). The study included only four or five patients, and the authors note findings should be validated in a larger study. Because the samples were bulk and unsorted, CD4+ and CD8+ T cell repertoires could not be compared. Repertoire overlap was higher between tumor regions (mean around 35%) than tumor-adjacent (17%) or tumor-blood (14%) pairs, consistent with antigen-driven expansion.

The sequence derives from a man aged 40-50 years with primary liver carcinoma and hepatitis B virus infection. The sample taken for sequencing was peripheral blood.

The CDR3 reads CASSPQGEETHYF. DNA sequence: TGCGCCAGCAGTCCTCAGGGTGAAGAGACCCATTACTTC. The V gene is TRBV6-1 and the J gene is TRBJ2-5; 5 matching bases give a weak D call of TRBD1. Per the germline V gene, MNHNS is the CDR1 and SASEGT is the CDR2. Its CDR3 holds 13 amino acids, cysteine through phenylalanine. This entry keeps only the CDR3 DNA: 39 bases, framed from base 1.